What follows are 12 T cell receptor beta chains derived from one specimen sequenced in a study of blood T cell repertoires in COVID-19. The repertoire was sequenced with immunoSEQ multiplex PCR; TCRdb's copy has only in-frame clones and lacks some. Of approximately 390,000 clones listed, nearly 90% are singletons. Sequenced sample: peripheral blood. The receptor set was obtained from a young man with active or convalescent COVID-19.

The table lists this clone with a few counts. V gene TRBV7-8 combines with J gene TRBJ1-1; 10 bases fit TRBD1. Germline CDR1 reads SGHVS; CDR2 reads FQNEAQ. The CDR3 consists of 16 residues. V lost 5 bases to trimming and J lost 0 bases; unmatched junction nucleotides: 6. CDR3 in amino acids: CASSAEGQGVNTEAFF. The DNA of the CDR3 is TGTGCCAGCAGCGCCGAAGGACAGGGGGTGAACACTGAAGCTTTCTTT. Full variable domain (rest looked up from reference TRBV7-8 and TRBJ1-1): GAGVSQSPRYKVAKRGQDVALRCDPISGHVSLFWYQQALGQGPEFLTYFQNEAQLDKSGLPSDRFFAERPEGSVSTLKIQRTQQEDSAVYLCASSAEGQGVNTEAFFGQGTRLTVV.

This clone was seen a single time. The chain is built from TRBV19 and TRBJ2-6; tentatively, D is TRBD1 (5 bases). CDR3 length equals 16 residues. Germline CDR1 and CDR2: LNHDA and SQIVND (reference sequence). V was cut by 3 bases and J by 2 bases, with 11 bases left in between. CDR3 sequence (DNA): TGTGCCAGTAGTATCGGCATCAGGGCTGGGGCCAACGTCCTGACTTTC. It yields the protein CASSIGIRAGANVLTF.

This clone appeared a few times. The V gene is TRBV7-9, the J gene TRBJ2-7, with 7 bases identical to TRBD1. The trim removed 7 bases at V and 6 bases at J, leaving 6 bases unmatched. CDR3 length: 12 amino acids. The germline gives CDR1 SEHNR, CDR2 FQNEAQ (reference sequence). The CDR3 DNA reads TGTGCCAGCACCCATAACAGGGGCGAGCAGTACTTC. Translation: CASTHNRGEQYF.

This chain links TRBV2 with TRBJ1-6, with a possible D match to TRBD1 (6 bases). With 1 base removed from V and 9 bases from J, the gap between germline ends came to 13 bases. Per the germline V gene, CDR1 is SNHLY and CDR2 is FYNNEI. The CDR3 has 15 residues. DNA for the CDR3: TGTGCCAGCAGTGAAGTCCCAGGGGCTGTTTCACCCCTCCACTTT. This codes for CASSEVPGAVSPLHF.

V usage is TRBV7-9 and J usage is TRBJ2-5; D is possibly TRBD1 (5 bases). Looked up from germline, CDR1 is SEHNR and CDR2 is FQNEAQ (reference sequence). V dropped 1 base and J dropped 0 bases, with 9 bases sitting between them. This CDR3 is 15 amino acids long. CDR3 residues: CASSLVVRDQETQYF. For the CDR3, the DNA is TGTGCCAGCAGCTTAGTGGTCAGGGACCAAGAGACCCAGTACTTC. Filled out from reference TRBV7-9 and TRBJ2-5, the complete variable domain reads DTGVSQNPRHKITKRGQNVTFRCDPISEHNRLYWYRQTLGQGPEFLTYFQNEAQLEKSRLLSDRFSAERPKGSFSTLEIQRTEQGDSAMYLCASSLVVRDQETQYFGPGTRLLVL.

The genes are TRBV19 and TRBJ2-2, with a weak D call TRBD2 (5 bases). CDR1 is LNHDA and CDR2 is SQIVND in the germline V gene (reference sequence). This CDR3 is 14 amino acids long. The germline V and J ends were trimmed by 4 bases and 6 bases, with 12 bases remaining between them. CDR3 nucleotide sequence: TGTGCCAGTAGTACTTTACTAGAGCCCGGGGAGCTGTTTTTT. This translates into CASSTLLEPGELFF.

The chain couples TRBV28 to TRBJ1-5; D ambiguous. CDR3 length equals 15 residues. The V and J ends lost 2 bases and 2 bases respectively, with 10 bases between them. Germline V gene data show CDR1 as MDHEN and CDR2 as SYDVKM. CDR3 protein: CASSLPRRGNQPQHF. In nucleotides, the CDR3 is TGTGCCAGCAGTTTACCCCGTCGGGGCAATCAGCCCCAGCATTTT.

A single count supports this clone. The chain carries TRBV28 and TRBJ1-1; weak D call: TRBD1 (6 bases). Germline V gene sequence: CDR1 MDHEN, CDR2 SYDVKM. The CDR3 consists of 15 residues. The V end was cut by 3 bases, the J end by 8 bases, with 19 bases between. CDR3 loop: CASSFLAKGQLEAFF. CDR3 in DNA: TGTGCCAGCAGTTTCTTGGCAAAAGGACAGTTAGAAGCTTTCTTT.

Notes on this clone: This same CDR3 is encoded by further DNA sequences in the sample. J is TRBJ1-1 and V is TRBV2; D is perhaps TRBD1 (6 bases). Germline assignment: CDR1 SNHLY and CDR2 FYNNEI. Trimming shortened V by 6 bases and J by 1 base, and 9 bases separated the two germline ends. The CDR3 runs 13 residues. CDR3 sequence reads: CASSTTGNTEAFF. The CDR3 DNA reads TGTGCCAGCAGCACGACAGGGAACACTGAAGCTTTCTTT.

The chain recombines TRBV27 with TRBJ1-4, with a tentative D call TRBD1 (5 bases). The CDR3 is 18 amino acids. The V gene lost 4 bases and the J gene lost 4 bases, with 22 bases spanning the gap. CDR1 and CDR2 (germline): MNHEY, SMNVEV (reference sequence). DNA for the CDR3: TGTGCCAGCAGTTCAATCCTCACCGGGGGGGGATATAATGAAAAACTGTTTTTT. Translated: CASSSILTGGGYNEKLFF.

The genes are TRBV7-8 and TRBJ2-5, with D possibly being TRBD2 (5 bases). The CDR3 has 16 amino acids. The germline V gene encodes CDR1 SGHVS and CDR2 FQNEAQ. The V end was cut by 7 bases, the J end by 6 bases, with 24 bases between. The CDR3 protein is CASTPPRGPREKTQYF. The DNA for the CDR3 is TGTGCCAGCACACCCCCCAGAGGGCCCCGAGAGAAGACCCAGTACTTC.

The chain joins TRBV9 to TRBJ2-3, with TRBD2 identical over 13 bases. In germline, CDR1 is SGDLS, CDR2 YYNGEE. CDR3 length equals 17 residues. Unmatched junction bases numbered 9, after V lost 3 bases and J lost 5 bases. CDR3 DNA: TGTGCCAGCAGCGAATCCGGGACTAGCGGGGTTGTAGATACGCAGTATTTT. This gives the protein CASSESGTSGVVDTQYF.